This T cell receptor beta chain was recorded in a study of blood T cell repertoires in COVID-19. On the study more broadly: COVID-19 samples from acute and convalescent phases originated in the United States, Italy and Spain. The cDNA or gDNA used as material had been derived from T cells, B-cell-depleted T cells, or PBMCs.

Germline lookup yields CDR1 MGHDK and CDR2 SYGVNS. The CDR3 is 12 amino acids. Trimming removed 5 bases from V and 1 base from J, with 5 bases in between. Per the original data handling: Using reference gene primer amplification, nucleated cell counts were estimated. Repertoires were generated with immunoSEQ multiplex PCR, while TCRdb's copy carries only in-frame clones and drops some. Clonal size and the V and J genes are those of that table, whereas D and trimming came from the DNA. The sample has around 200,000 clones; less than 80% are singletons. This TCR derives from a man in his forties or fifties who had recovered from COVID-19. Sequences were obtained from peripheral blood. The J gene is TRBJ2-5, the V gene TRBV25-1; D not certain. The CDR3 region is CASSRAQETQYF. The CDR3 DNA sequence: TGTGCCAGCAGTCGCGCCCAAGAGACCCAGTACTTC.